In this sample, the clone carrying this TCR beta chain turned up many times. The antigen remains undetermined. The sample originates from a study of identical twins' blood T cells. Regarding the study as a whole: Top TCRbeta clonotypes were shared more with twin than unrelated donors. Twin similarity might stem from environmental factors, not only genetics.

V was cut by 5 bases and J by 8 bases, with 15 bases left in between. This CDR3 has 13 residues. The germline CDR1 and CDR2 sequences are SQVTM and ANQGSEA. TCRdb redid the calling of the 5' RACE reads with MiXCR, one entry per CDR3 protein. The sample yields fewer than 450,000 distinct CDR3 sequences, under 30% seen once. Reared together, all three twin pairs probably met the same infectious agents and vaccines. The source material was PBMCs. The TCR comes from a woman aged 18 to 49 in good health. V gene TRBV29-1 combines with J gene TRBJ1-4; weak D call: TRBD1 (5 bases). The CDR3 loop reads CSVFIQGGEKLFF. The CDR3 DNA follows: TGCAGCGTTTTTATCCAGGGTGGGGAAAAACTGTTTTTT.